This T cell receptor beta chain was observed in a study of T cell clusters in autoimmune cytopenias. On the study more broadly: TRB sequencing had a median approximately 50,000 reads and about 2,400 distinct clonotypes per sample. Regarding the study as a whole: Healthy donors had about 3-fold more exclusive TRB clusters than active autoimmune hepatitis patients. TRB repertoire shifts in secondary cytopenia and chronic lymphocytic leukemia mostly reflected lymphoma, not autoimmunity.

To note about this clonotype: Its antigen is not identified.

This CDR3 has 15 residues. CDR1 is DFQATT and CDR2 is SNEGSKA in the germline V gene (reference sequence). TRB was amplified by touch-down multiplex PCR, primer pools A and B combined. Each CDR3 protein gets one entry in TCRdb, which reprocessed the multiplex PCR reads and gives no DNA. The specimen's table records roughly 2,000 distinct CDR3 sequences. Some 38,000 genome equivalents of blood DNA were amplified for TRB. This receptor was taken from a human donor with an autoimmune cytopenia or autoimmune hepatitis (not recorded which). The chain joins TRBV20-1 to TRBJ2-3; TCRdb returns TRBD2, unconfirmable since there is no DNA. Sequenced material: peripheral blood. Here the CDR3 reads CSARPEGVLLNTQYF.